Following are 18 T cell receptor beta chains from one sample sequenced in a study of T-cell reconstitution after alpha-beta-depleted transplantation in children. Preparation of the TCRbeta library used unique molecular identifiers. In TCRdb, the PCR reads were re-called with MiXCR into one record per CDR3 protein. The sample carries approximately 200,000 distinct CDR3 sequences, roughly 15% recorded once. The specimen was PBMCs from the stem cell graft donor, collected from the stem cell graft. These receptor sequences come from a human donor who donated a stem cell graft to a child with acute lymphoblastic leukemia.

This clonotype was counted ten times or more. The CDR3 DNA reads as TGTGCCAGCAGGGGACAGGGGATATACAATGAGCAGTTCTTC. Translation gives CASRGQGIYNEQFF. V and J are TRBV6-5 and TRBJ2-1; 10 positions match TRBD1. The CDR3 runs to 14 residues. V shed 6 bases, J shed 4 bases, and the junction held 3 bases outside the gene matches. The germline V gene encodes CDR1 MNHEY and CDR2 SVGAGI.

In regard to this clonotype: Mismatch with germline at one junction end may stem from a read error. J is TRBJ2-1 and V is TRBV3-1; 8 bases are shared with TRBD2. CDR1 LGHDT and CDR2 YNNKEL come from the germline V gene (reference sequence). This CDR3 has 13 amino acids. DNA of the CDR3: TGTGCCAGCAGCCGCGGGAGGATGAATGACCAGTTCTTC. Protein sequence: CASSRGRMNDQFF.

This clonotype was seen ten or more times. The J gene is TRBJ2-1, the V gene TRBV20-1; 11 bases map to TRBD2. Germline lookup yields CDR1 DFQATT and CDR2 SNEGSKA (reference sequence). The CDR3 contains 16 residues. Losses at the gene ends were 3 bases for V and 4 bases for J; bases not matched to a gene: 8. The CDR3 nucleotides read TGCAGTGCTAGGCATTCGGGACTAGCGGTTTACAATGAGCAGTTCTTC. Translated: CSARHSGLAVYNEQFF.

This clonotype was detected ten times or more. The gene calls are TRBV28 and TRBJ2-6; 7 bases are a match to TRBD2. The V gene's germline CDR1 is MDHEN and CDR2 SYDVKM. The junction had 8 bases not matched to a gene; V was cut back by 5 bases and J by 4 bases. The CDR3 contains 16 residues. The DNA for the CDR3 is TGTGCCAGCAGTCCCCTGGGAGGGTTCGGGGCCAACGTCCTGACTTTC. Amino acids: CASSPLGGFGANVLTF.

This clonotype appeared many times. The gene calls are TRBV29-1 and TRBJ1-1; D unresolved. The V gene lost 3 bases and the J gene lost 0 bases, with 8 bases spanning the gap. Germline V gives CDR1 SQVTM, CDR2 ANQGSEA. This CDR3 region has 13 residues. DNA of the CDR3: TGCAGCGTTGAGGGCAGACTGAACACTGAAGCTTTCTTT. The encoded protein is CSVEGRLNTEAFF.

The V call is TRBV5-1, the J call TRBJ2-1; the D is unclear. V shed 1 base and J shed 8 bases, with 13 bases lying between them. The CDR3 spans 14 residues. Germline CDR1 SGHRS, CDR2 YFSETQ. The CDR3 DNA sequence: TGCGCCAGCAGCTTGCCCACGAGGTCCGATGAGCAGTTCTTC. Residues: CASSLPTRSDEQFF.

The sample holds many counts of this clonotype. The chain links TRBV5-4 to TRBJ1-1, with D maybe TRBD1 (5 bases). CDR1 SGHNT and CDR2 YYREEE come from the germline V gene (reference sequence). V lost 2 bases to trimming and J lost 11 bases, with 19 bases between them. The CDR3 has 14 residues. In DNA, the CDR3 is TGTGCCAGCAGCTTTGGGGGTGGAGGAGTTAGCGCTTTCTTT. It yields the protein CASSFGGGGVSAFF.

Ten or more counts support this clonotype. This rearrangement joins TRBV4-2 to TRBJ2-7, with TRBD2 matching 8 bases. The CDR3 sequence is 15 residues long. V was pared by 0 bases and J by 5 bases, with 6 bases of the junction left unmatched. CDR1 and CDR2 from the germline V gene are LGHNA and YNFKEQ. CDR3 sequence (DNA): TGTGCCAGCAGCCAAGATTATAACGGGAGGGACGAGCAGTACTTC. It codes for CASSQDYNGRDEQYF.

The chain has TRBV29-1 and TRBJ2-1; 9 nucleotides agree with TRBD2. Germline CDR1 SQVTM, CDR2 ANQGSEA. The CDR3 extends over 16 amino acids. J gave up 8 bases and V 4 bases, and 15 bases lay outside the gene matches. CDR3 in amino acids: CSVARGSGSIRDEQFF. DNA for the CDR3: TGCAGCGTTGCCCGCGGTAGCGGGAGCATCCGCGATGAGCAGTTCTTC.

This clonotype was seen many times. This chain uses TRBV18 with TRBJ1-5; D remains ambiguous. V was shortened by 3 bases and J by 7 bases, with 10 bases between the two germline ends. The CDR3 consists of 13 residues. Germline V lookup: CDR1 KGHSH, CDR2 LQKENI. The CDR3 nucleotides are TGTGCCAGCTCACCGAGTTCTGGGCAGCCCCAGCATTTT. It yields the protein CASSPSSGQPQHF. The variable domain in full, completed from reference TRBV18 and TRBJ1-5, reads NAGVMQNPRHLVRRRGQEARLRCSPMKGHSHVYWYRQLPEEGLKFMVYLQKENIIDESGMPKERFSAEFPKEGPSILRIQQVVRGDSAAYFCASSPSSGQPQHFGDGTRLSIL.

This clonotype was seen repeatedly, ten times or more. V is TRBV20-1 and J is TRBJ2-7, with 10 nucleotides matching TRBD2. This CDR3 spans 15 amino acids. V lost 0 bases to trimming and J lost 7 bases; unmatched junction nucleotides: 9. Per the germline V gene, CDR1 is DFQATT and CDR2 is SNEGSKA (reference sequence). The CDR3 DNA reads TGCAGTGCTAGAGATACAGGACTAGCGGTCTATGAGCAGTACTTC. This sequence encodes CSARDTGLAVYEQYF.

On this clonotype: Since a much larger clone is just one base distant, this may be a read error. The rearrangement links TRBV11-1 to TRBJ2-3; 13 positions agree with TRBD2. This CDR3 has 19 residues. Germline V gene lookup returns CDR1 SGHAT and CDR2 FQDESV (reference sequence). V gave up 1 base and J gave up 6 bases; unmatched junction bases: 13. The CDR3 protein is CASSLGGLAGAQKPDTQYF. CDR3 bases: TGTGCCAGCAGCTTAGGTGGACTAGCGGGAGCACAGAAGCCCGATACGCAGTATTTT.

This clonotype was counted many times. The rearrangement joins TRBV12-3 or TRBV12-4 to TRBJ1-5; D not certain. The CDR3 consists of 16 residues. Trimming shortened V by 3 bases and J by 2 bases, and 14 bases separated the two germline ends. The DNA of the CDR3 is TGTGCCAGCAGTTTGGGCCGAAAAACGCGCAATCAGCCCCAGCATTTT. This translates into CASSLGRKTRNQPQHF.

This clonotype has at least ten counts. The chain joins TRBV29-1 to TRBJ1-5; perhaps TRBD1 as D (5 bases). The germline gives CDR1 SQVTM, CDR2 ANQGSEA. This CDR3 has 11 residues. The germline V and J ends were trimmed by 1 base and 11 bases, with 9 bases remaining between them. In nucleotides, the CDR3 is TGCAGCGTTGAAGGAGGAGGGGCCCAGCATTTT. Protein product: CSVEGGGAQHF.

Here the CDR3 reads CASSPRYGTSNEQFF. The CDR3, as DNA: TGTGCCAGCAGCCCCCGCTACGGAACTAGCAATGAGCAGTTCTTC. The chain recombines TRBV11-2 with TRBJ2-1, with D possibly being TRBD2 (5 bases). Germline V gives CDR1 SGHAT, CDR2 FQNNGV. The CDR3 is made up of 15 amino acids. V was cut by 5 bases and J by 6 bases, with 17 bases left in between. Full variable domain (missing parts from reference TRBV11-2 and TRBJ2-1): EAGVAQSPRYKIIEKRQSVAFWCNPISGHATLYWYQQILGQGPKLLIQFQNNGVVDDSQLPKDRFSAERLKGVDSTLKIQPAKLEDSAVYLCASSPRYGTSNEQFFGPGTRLTVL.

This clonotype was seen at least ten times. The chain recombines TRBV29-1 with TRBJ2-5; the match to TRBD2 covers 9 bases. The V segment lost 3 bases and the J segment 7 bases; nucleotides outside the gene matches: 6. Germline V gene data show CDR1 as SQVTM and CDR2 as ANQGSEA. The CDR3 contains 13 residues. The chain's CDR3 is CSVEASGIATQYF. The CDR3 DNA is TGCAGCGTTGAGGCTAGCGGGATTGCGACCCAGTACTTC.

This clonotype was counted many times. The chain has TRBV20-1 and TRBJ2-5; D gene ambiguous. CDR3 length: 14 residues. V was trimmed by 0 bases and J by 4 bases, leaving 12 bases between them. The germline gives CDR1 DFQATT, CDR2 SNEGSKA (reference sequence). The CDR3 DNA reads as TGCAGTGCTAGAGATCAATCCTCGACAGAGACCCAGTACTTC. Translated, it gives CSARDQSSTETQYF.

Ten or more counts support this clonotype. The V call is TRBV11-2, the J call TRBJ1-2; D possibly corresponds to TRBD1 (6 bases). The CDR3 is made up of 12 amino acids. The ends were cut back, 3 bases at V and 8 bases at J, with 10 bases in the middle. Germline V CDR1 and CDR2: SGHAT, FQNNGV. The CDR3 DNA sequence: TGTGCCAGCAGCTTTGGACAGATAGGCTACACCTTC. Encoded protein: CASSFGQIGYTF.